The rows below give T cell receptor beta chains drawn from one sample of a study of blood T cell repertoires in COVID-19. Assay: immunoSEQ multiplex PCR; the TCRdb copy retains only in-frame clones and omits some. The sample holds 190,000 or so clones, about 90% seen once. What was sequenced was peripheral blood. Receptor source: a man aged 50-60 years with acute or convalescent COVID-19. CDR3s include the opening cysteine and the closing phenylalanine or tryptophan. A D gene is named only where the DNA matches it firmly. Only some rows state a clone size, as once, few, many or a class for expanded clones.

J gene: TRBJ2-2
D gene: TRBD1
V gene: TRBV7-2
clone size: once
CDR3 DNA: TGTGCCAGCAGCTTACGACAGGGCCGTCTGAACACCGGGGAGCTGTTTTTT
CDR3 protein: CASSLRQGRLNTGELFF

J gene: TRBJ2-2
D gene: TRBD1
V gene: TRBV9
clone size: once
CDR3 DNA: TGTGCCAGCAGCGCCCGGGACAGGGGGCGCGTTGGCACCGGGGAGCTGTTTTTT
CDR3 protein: CASSARDRGRVGTGELFF

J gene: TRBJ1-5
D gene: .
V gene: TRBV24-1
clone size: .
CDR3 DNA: TGTGCCACCAGTGATCAACACAGGGCCTGGGGTCAGCCCCAGCATTTT
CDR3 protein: CATSDQHRAWGQPQHF

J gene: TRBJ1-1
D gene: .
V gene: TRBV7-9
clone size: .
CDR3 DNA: TGTGCCAGCAGCTTCGCGGGTCGATCTAACACTGAAGCTTTCTTT
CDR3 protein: CASSFAGRSNTEAFF

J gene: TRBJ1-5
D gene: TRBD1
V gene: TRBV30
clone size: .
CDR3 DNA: TGTGCCTGGAGGCCCGGGACAGGGGGCAGAAAATCCTCAAATCAGCCCCAGCATTTT
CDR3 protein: CAWRPGTGGRKSSNQPQHF

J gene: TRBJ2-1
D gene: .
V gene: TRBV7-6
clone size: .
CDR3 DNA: TGTGCCAGCAGCTTAGCAGCGGGCTATGAGCAGTTCTTC
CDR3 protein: CASSLAAGYEQFF

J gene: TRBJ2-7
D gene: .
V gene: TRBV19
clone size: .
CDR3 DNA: TGTGCCAGTAGTATAGACAGTTTCTCCTACGAGCAGTACTTC
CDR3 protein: CASSIDSFSYEQYF

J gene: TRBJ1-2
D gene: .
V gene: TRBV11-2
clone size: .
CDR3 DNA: TGTGCCAGCAGCTTACCAAAAGGGGTCGTCTTCGGCTACACCTTC
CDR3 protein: CASSLPKGVVFGYTF

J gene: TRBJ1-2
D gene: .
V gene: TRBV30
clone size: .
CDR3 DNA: TGTGCCTGGAGTGTGGGGGGACCTTTAGGAGGGGTCTATGGCTACACCTTC
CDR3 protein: CAWSVGGPLGGVYGYTF

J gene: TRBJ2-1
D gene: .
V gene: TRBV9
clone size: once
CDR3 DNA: TGTGCCAGCAGCGTAGATACAGGGCCTCTCAATGAACAGTTCTTC
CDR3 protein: CASSVDTGPLNEQFF

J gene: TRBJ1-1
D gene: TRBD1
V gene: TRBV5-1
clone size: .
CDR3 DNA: TGCGCCAGCAGCTTGGACGGCCCGGACAGGGGTTCCACTGAAGCTTTCTTT
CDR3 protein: CASSLDGPDRGSTEAFF

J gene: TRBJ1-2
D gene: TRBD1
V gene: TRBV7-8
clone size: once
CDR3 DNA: TGTGCCAGCAGCTTACGTCGGGACAGAACAGATGGCTACACCTTC
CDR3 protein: CASSLRRDRTDGYTF

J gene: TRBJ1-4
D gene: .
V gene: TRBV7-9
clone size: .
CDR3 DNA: TGTGCCAGCAGCTTCGTAGTTAATGAAAAACTGTTTTTT
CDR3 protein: CASSFVVNEKLFF

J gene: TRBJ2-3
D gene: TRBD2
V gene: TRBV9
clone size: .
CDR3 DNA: TGTGCCAGCAGCGGTAGGAAGGCGGGGGGTAAAGATACGCAGTATTTT
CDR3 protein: CASSGRKAGGKDTQYF

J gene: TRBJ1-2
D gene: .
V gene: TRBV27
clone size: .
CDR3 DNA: TGTGCCAGCAGTTTACCGGGGGGGTATGGCTACACCTTC
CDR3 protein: CASSLPGGYGYTF

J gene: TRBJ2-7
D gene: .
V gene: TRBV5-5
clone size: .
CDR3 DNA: TGTGCCAGCAGCTCGGGATCCGATAAGGACGAGCAGTACTTC
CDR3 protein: CASSSGSDKDEQYF

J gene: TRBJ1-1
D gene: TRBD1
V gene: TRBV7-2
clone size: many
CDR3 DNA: TGTGCCAGCAGCTTCAAGACAGGGGGCGTTACTGAAGCTTTCTTT
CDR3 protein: CASSFKTGGVTEAFF

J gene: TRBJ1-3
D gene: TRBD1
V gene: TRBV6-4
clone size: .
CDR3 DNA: TGTGCCAGCCCCCAGGGACAGAAGTACTCTGGAAACACCATATATTTT
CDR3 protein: CASPQGQKYSGNTIYF